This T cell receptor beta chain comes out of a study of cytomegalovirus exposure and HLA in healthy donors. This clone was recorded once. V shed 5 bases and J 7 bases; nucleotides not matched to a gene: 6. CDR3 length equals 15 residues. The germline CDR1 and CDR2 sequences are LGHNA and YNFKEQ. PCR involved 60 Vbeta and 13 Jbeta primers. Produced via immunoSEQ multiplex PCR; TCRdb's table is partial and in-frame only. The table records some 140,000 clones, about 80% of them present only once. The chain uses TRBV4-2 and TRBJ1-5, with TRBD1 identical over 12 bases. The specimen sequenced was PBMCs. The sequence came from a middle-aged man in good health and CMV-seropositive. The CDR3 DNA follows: TGTGCCAGCAGCGCCCGGGACAGGGGGCCCCAGCCCCAGCATTTT. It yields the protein CASSARDRGPQPQHF.